This is a list of T cell receptor beta chains from one sample in a study of CD8 T cells in ankylosing spondylitis. TCRdb re-derived calls from the 5' RACE reads in MiXCR, one entry per CDR3 protein. The data contain about 360,000 distinct CDR3 sequences, roughly 14% of them singletons. Sequenced: blood, either unsorted or a sorted T cell fraction (not recorded which). These receptors were obtained from a male donor with ankylosing spondylitis or in good health (not recorded which). CDR3s include the opening cysteine and the closing phenylalanine or tryptophan. D genes are given only for firm matches.

d_call: TRBD2
v_call: TRBV4-2
j_call: TRBJ2-3
cdr3_aa: CASSQVGLAESTDTQYF

d_call: TRBD1
v_call: TRBV6-5
j_call: TRBJ1-4
cdr3_aa: CASSHSTGTGSEKLFF

d_call: .
v_call: TRBV5-1
j_call: TRBJ2-3
cdr3_aa: CASSLDPGGGTDTQYF

d_call: TRBD2
v_call: TRBV6-1
j_call: TRBJ2-1
cdr3_aa: CASTETTSGPYNEQFF

d_call: .
v_call: TRBV7-9
j_call: TRBJ2-2
cdr3_aa: CAITGELFF

d_call: TRBD2
v_call: TRBV14
j_call: TRBJ2-7
cdr3_aa: CASSHVGLAGVYEQYF

d_call: TRBD2
v_call: TRBV7-9
j_call: TRBJ2-1
cdr3_aa: CASSLGRASYNEQIF

d_call: .
v_call: TRBV25-1
j_call: TRBJ1-1
cdr3_aa: CASSELGKEAFF

d_call: .
v_call: TRBV7-2
j_call: TRBJ2-1
cdr3_aa: CASRFKTIRDEQFF

d_call: .
v_call: TRBV2
j_call: TRBJ2-7
cdr3_aa: CASSEVPREIGEQYF

d_call: .
v_call: TRBV27
j_call: TRBJ2-6
cdr3_aa: CASSFGYSGANVLTF

d_call: TRBD1
v_call: TRBV6-1
j_call: TRBJ1-4
cdr3_aa: CASSPPGQTEKLFF

d_call: .
v_call: TRBV6-1
j_call: TRBJ2-1
cdr3_aa: CAIVLGIYAYNEQFF

d_call: .
v_call: TRBV5-1
j_call: TRBJ2-3
cdr3_aa: CASEGGWDTQYF

d_call: TRBD2
v_call: TRBV4-1
j_call: TRBJ2-7
cdr3_aa: CASSQDSDSGTMREQYF

d_call: .
v_call: TRBV10-1
j_call: TRBJ2-7
cdr3_aa: CASSDGQDYYEQYF

d_call: .
v_call: TRBV20-1
j_call: TRBJ2-5
cdr3_aa: CSARSETQYF

d_call: .
v_call: TRBV12-3/TRBV12-4
j_call: TRBJ2-2
cdr3_aa: CASRKGIGELFF

d_call: TRBD2
v_call: TRBV5-1
j_call: TRBJ2-1
cdr3_aa: CASTRTSGGNEQFF

d_call: TRBD2
v_call: TRBV4-1
j_call: TRBJ2-7
cdr3_aa: CASSQDIRREGYEQYF

d_call: .
v_call: TRBV20-1
j_call: TRBJ2-7
cdr3_aa: CSATGTAGYEQYF

d_call: TRBD2
v_call: TRBV7-2
j_call: TRBJ2-5
cdr3_aa: CASSFHSGGASETQYF

d_call: .
v_call: TRBV20-1
j_call: TRBJ2-3
cdr3_aa: CSARRPGSDTQYF

d_call: .
v_call: TRBV5-1
j_call: TRBJ2-3
cdr3_aa: CASSLGGLTSDTQYF

d_call: .
v_call: TRBV6-1
j_call: TRBJ1-1
cdr3_aa: CASSPTPNRVNTEAFF

d_call: .
v_call: TRBV30
j_call: TRBJ1-1
cdr3_aa: CAWSVRGTLGTEAFF

d_call: TRBD1
v_call: TRBV2
j_call: TRBJ1-1
cdr3_aa: CASSPPGQGGSEAFF

d_call: .
v_call: TRBV14
j_call: TRBJ2-5
cdr3_aa: CASSQKGTQYF

d_call: .
v_call: TRBV5-1
j_call: TRBJ2-1
cdr3_aa: CASSPNEVSSYNEQFF

d_call: .
v_call: TRBV10-1
j_call: TRBJ2-7
cdr3_aa: CASSESKGLQYF

d_call: .
v_call: TRBV21-1
j_call: TRBJ2-4
cdr3_aa: CASSGGTDLAKNIQYF

d_call: .
v_call: TRBV10-2
j_call: TRBJ1-2
cdr3_aa: CASSDAYGYTF

d_call: .
v_call: TRBV12-3/TRBV12-4
j_call: TRBJ2-7
cdr3_aa: CASSTYGRDTYEQYF

d_call: .
v_call: TRBV11-2
j_call: TRBJ1-2
cdr3_aa: CASSFPVKGVAYGYTF

d_call: .
v_call: TRBV5-1
j_call: TRBJ1-2
cdr3_aa: CASSSSGGTDSYGYTF

d_call: TRBD2
v_call: TRBV12-5
j_call: TRBJ2-2
cdr3_aa: CASGLVVSGSHTGELFF

d_call: TRBD1
v_call: TRBV27
j_call: TRBJ2-4
cdr3_aa: CASSRGQGENIQYF

d_call: .
v_call: TRBV9
j_call: TRBJ2-1
cdr3_aa: CASSVAPTEAPYNEQFF

d_call: .
v_call: TRBV7-9
j_call: TRBJ2-4
cdr3_aa: CASSLTGSWNIQYF

d_call: .
v_call: TRBV29-1
j_call: TRBJ1-2
cdr3_aa: CSAEEGYTF

d_call: TRBD1
v_call: TRBV12-3/TRBV12-4
j_call: TRBJ1-1
cdr3_aa: CASMPTDRGYTEAFF

d_call: .
v_call: TRBV20-1
j_call: TRBJ1-4
cdr3_aa: CSAEFAWEKLFF

d_call: .
v_call: TRBV18
j_call: TRBJ2-1
cdr3_aa: CASSPRRTIPYNEQFF

d_call: TRBD1
v_call: TRBV5-1
j_call: TRBJ2-3
cdr3_aa: CASSLRDREADTQYF

d_call: .
v_call: TRBV10-3
j_call: TRBJ2-2
cdr3_aa: CATKVTQQGGSTGELFF

d_call: TRBD2
v_call: TRBV10-1
j_call: TRBJ2-3
cdr3_aa: CASSEAASGKTDTQYF

d_call: .
v_call: TRBV7-9
j_call: TRBJ2-7
cdr3_aa: CASSSSDPAYEQYF

d_call: TRBD1
v_call: TRBV7-2
j_call: TRBJ2-1
cdr3_aa: CAIRDRGNNEQFF

d_call: .
v_call: TRBV29-1
j_call: TRBJ1-1
cdr3_aa: CSGKMNTEAFF

d_call: TRBD2
v_call: TRBV4-1
j_call: TRBJ2-5
cdr3_aa: CASSQGGTSEIRLSETQYF

d_call: TRBD1
v_call: TRBV15
j_call: TRBJ2-7
cdr3_aa: CATSSWTGTSYEQYF